Given below is one T cell receptor (beta chain) in context. The data derive from a study of beta chain features in type 1 diabetes. Of the isolated RNA, all was reverse transcribed, and so the sequenced material was expressed TCRB transcripts. Approximately 3.4 million reads, on average, came from each naive, central memory and regulatory T cell sample. The repertoire was sequenced with immunoSEQ multiplex PCR; TCRdb's copy has only in-frame clones and lacks some. Here the sample spans around 430,000 clones, 30% being singletons. The CDR3 covers 12 residues. Germline V gives CDR1 SNHLY, CDR2 FYNNEI. Trimming cost V 7 bases and J 2 bases, with 7 bases left between them.

The sequenced material came from naive CD4+ T cells from blood. The receptor's source is a man aged 18 to 30 in good health. The chain joins TRBV2 to TRBJ2-3, with no clear D. CDR3 coding DNA: TGTGCCAGCACCGTAGACACAGATACGCAGTATTTT. Translated, it gives CASTVDTDTQYF. The variable domain in full, completed from reference TRBV2 and TRBJ2-3, reads EPEVTQTPSHQVTQMGQEVILRCVPISNHLYFYWYRQILGQKVEFLVSFYNNEISEKSEIFDDQFSVERPDGSNFTLKIRSTKLEDSAMYFCASTVDTDTQYFGPGTRLTVL.